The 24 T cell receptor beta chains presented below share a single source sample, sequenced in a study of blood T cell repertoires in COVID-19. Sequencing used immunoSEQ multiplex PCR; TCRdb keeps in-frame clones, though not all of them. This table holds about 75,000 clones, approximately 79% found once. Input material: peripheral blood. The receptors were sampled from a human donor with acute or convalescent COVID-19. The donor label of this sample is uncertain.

The DNA of the CDR3 is TGTGCCAGCAGATCCGGGGGAATTGAGCAGTTCTTC. It is translated as CASRSGGIEQFF. J is TRBJ2-1 and V is TRBV28; D is possibly TRBD2 (6 bases). This CDR3 is built from 12 residues. V was shortened by 6 bases and J by 9 bases, with 12 bases between the two germline ends. Germline V lookup: CDR1 MDHEN, CDR2 SYDVKM.

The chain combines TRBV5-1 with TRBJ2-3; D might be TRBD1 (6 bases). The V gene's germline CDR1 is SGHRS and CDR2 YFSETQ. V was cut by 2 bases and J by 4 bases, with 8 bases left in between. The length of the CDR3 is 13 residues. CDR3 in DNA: TGCGCCAGCAGCTTAGGGACACCAGATACGCAGTATTTT. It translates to CASSLGTPDTQYF. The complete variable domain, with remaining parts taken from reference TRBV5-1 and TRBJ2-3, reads KAGVTQTPRYLIKTRGQQVTLSCSPISGHRSVSWYQQTPGQGLQFLFEYFSETQRNKGNFPGRFSGRQFSNSRSEMNVSTLELGDSALYLCASSLGTPDTQYFGPGTRLTVL.

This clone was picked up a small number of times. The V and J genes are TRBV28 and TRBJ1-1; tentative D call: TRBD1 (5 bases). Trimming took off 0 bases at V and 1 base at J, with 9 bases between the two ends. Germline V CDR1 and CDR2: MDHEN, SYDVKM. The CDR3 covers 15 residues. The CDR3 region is CASSLWGTGNTEAFF. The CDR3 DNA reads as TGTGCCAGCAGTTTATGGGGCACAGGGAACACTGAAGCTTTCTTT.

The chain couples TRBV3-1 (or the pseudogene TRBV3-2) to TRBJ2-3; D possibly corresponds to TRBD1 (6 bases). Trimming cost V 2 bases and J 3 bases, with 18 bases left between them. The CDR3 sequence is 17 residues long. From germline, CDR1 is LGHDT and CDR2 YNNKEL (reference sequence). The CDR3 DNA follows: TGTGCCAGCAGCCAAATTGGCAGGGGATTTGGGACAGATACGCAGTATTTT. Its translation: CASSQIGRGFGTDTQYF.

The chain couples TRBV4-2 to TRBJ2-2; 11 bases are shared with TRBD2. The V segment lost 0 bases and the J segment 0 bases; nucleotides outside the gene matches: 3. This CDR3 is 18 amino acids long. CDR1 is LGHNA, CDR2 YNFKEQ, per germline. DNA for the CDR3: TGTGCCAGCAGCCAAGAGGGGACTAGCGGTACGAACACCGGGGAGCTGTTTTTT. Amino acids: CASSQEGTSGTNTGELFF.

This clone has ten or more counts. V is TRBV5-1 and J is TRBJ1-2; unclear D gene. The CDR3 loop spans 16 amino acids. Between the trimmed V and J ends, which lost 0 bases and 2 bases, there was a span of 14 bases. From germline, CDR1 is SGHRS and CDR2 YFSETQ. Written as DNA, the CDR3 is TGCGCCAGCAGCTTGGGACATAACCCCAGCAACTATGGCTACACCTTC. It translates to CASSLGHNPSNYGYTF.

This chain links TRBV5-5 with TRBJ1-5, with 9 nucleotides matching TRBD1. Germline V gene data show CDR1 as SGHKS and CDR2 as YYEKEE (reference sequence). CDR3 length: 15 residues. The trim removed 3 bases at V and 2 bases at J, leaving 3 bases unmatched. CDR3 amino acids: CASSWGQGGNQPQHF. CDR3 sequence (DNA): TGTGCCAGCAGCTGGGGACAGGGTGGCAATCAGCCCCAGCATTTT.

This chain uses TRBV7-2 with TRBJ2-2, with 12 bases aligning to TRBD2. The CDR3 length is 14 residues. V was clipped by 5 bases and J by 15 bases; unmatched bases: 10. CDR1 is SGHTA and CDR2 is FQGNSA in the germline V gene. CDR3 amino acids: CASSLRLAGALLFF. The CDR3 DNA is TGTGCCAGCAGCCTCCGACTAGCGGGGGCCCTTTTGTTTTTT.

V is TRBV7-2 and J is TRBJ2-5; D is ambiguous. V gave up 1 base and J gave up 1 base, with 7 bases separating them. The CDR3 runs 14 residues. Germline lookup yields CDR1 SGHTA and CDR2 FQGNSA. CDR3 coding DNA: TGTGCCAGCAGCTTAGAGCTTGGCCAAGAGACCCAGTACTTC. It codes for CASSLELGQETQYF.

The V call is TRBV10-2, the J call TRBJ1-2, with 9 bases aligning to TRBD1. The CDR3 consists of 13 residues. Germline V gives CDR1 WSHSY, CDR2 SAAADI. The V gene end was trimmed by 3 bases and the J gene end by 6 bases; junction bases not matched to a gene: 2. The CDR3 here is CASSERTGDGYTF. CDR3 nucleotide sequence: TGCGCCAGCAGTGAAAGGACAGGGGATGGCTACACCTTC.

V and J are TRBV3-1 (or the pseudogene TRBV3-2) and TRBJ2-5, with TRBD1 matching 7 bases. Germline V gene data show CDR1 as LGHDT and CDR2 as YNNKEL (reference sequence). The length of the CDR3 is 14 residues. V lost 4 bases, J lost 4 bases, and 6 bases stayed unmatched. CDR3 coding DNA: TGTGCCAGCAGCCGAGACAGGGAATCAGAGACCCAGTACTTC. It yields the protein CASSRDRESETQYF.

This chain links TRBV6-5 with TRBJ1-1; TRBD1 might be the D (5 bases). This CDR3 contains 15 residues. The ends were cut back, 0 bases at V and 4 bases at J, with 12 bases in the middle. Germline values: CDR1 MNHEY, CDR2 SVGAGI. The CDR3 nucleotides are TGTGCCAGCAGTTACTCGAAAGGGGTCCTCACTGAAGCTTTCTTT. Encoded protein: CASSYSKGVLTEAFF.

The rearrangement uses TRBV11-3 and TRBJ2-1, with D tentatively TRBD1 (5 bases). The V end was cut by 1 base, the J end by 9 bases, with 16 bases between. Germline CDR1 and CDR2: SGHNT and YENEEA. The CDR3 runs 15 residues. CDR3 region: CASSLAAGLQSEQFF. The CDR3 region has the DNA TGTGCCAGCAGCTTAGCGGCAGGGTTACAGAGTGAGCAGTTCTTC.

Written as DNA, the CDR3 is TGTGCCAGTAGTCTAGCCACCCGGGCAACTAATGAAAAACTGTTTTTT. Encoded protein: CASSLATRATNEKLFF. The chain couples TRBV19 to TRBJ1-4, with D unclear. Germline CDR1 LNHDA, CDR2 SQIVND (reference sequence). The CDR3 has 16 residues. V was shortened by 5 bases and J by 0 bases, with 13 bases between the two germline ends.

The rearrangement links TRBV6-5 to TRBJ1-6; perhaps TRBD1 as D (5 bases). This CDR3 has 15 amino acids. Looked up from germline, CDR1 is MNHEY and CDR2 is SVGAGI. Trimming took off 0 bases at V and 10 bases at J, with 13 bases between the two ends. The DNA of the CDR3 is TGTGCCAGCAGTTACTCGGTCGGGGGTATGTCACCCCTCCACTTT. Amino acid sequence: CASSYSVGGMSPLHF.

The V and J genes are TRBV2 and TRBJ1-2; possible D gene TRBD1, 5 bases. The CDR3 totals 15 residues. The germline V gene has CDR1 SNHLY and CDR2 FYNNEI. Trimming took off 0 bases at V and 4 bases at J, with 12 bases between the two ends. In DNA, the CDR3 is TGTGCCAGCAGTGAAGCCGCAGGGTGGGCCTATGGCTACACCTTC. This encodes CASSEAAGWAYGYTF.

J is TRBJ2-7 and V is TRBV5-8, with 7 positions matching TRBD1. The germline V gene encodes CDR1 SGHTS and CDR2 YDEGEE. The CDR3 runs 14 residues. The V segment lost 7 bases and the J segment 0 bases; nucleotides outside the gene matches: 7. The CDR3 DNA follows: TGTGCCAGCTCTGAGAAGGGGGCCTCCTACGAGCAGTACTTC. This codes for CASSEKGASYEQYF.

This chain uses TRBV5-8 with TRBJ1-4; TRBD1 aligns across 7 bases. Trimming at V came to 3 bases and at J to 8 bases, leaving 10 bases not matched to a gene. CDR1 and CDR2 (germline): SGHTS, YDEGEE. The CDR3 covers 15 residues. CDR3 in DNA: TGTGCCAGCAGCTCGATAGACAGGGTAGGCGAAAAACTGTTTTTT. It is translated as CASSSIDRVGEKLFF. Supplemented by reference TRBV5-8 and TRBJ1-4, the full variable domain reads EAGVTQSPTHLIKTRGQQATLRCSPISGHTSVYWYQQALGLGLQFLLWYDEGEERNRGNFPPRFSGRQFPNYSSELNVNALELEDSALYLCASSSIDRVGEKLFFGSGTQLSVL.

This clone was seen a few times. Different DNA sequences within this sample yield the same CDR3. The CDR3 sequence: CASSPGGGYTF. DNA of the CDR3: TGTGCCAGCAGTCCAGGGGGTGGCTACACCTTC. V is TRBV12-3 or TRBV12-4 and J is TRBJ1-2, with 7 positions matching TRBD1. CDR3 length equals 11 residues. J was trimmed by 7 bases and V by 5 bases; bases with no gene match: 1.

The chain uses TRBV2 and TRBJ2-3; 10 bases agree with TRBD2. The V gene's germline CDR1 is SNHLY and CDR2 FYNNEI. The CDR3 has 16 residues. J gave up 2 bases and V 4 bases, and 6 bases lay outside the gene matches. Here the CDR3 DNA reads TGTGCCAGCAGTGCTGGACTAGCGGAGACCACAGATACGCAGTATTTT. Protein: CASSAGLAETTDTQYF.

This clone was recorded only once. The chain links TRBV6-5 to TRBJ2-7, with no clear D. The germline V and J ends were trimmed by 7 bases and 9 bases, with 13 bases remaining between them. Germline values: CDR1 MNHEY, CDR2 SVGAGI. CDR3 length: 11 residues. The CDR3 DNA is TGTGCCAGCACCCTTGGAGATTCGCAGTACTTC. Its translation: CASTLGDSQYF.

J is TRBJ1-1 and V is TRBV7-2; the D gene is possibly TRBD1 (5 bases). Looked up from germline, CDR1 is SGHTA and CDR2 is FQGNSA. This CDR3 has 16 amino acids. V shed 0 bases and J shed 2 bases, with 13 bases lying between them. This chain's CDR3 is CASSLAGGRTNTEAFF. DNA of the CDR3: TGTGCCAGCAGCTTAGCAGGCGGCAGGACAAACACTGAAGCTTTCTTT.

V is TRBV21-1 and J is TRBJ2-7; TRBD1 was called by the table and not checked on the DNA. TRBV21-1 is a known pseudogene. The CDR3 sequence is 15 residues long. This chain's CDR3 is CASLTPQETSYEQYF. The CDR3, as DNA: TGTGCCAGCCTTACCCCACAGGAGACTTCCTACGAGCAGTACTTC.

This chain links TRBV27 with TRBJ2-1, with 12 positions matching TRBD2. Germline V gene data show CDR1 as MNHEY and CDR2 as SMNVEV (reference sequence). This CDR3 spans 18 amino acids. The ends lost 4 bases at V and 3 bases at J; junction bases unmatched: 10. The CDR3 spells CASSSPGLAGLLYNEQFF. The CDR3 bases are TGTGCCAGCAGTTCTCCGGGACTAGCGGGCTTACTCTACAATGAGCAGTTCTTC.